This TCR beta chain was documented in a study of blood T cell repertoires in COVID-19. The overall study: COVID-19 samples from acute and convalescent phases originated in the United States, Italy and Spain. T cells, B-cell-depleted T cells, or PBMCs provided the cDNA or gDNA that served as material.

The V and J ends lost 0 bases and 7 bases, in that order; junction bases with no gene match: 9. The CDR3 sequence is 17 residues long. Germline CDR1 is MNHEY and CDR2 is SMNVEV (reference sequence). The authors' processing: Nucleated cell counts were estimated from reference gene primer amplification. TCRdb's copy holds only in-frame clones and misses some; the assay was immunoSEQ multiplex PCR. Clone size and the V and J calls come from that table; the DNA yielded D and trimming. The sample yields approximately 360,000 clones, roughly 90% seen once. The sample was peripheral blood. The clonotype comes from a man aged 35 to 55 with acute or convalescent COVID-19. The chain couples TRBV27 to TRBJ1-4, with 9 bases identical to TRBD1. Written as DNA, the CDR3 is TGTGCCAGCAGTTTATCGAATGGTTTGGACAGGGGTGAAAAACTGTTTTTT. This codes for CASSLSNGLDRGEKLFF.